These T cell receptor beta chains were read from a single sample in a study of Ad26.COV2.S vaccination and SARS-CoV-2 variants. Generated by immunoSEQ multiplex PCR, the TCRdb table keeps only in-frame clones and is missing some. The sample holds some 640,000 clones; around 90% are singletons and the top ten take about 1.5%. This specimen was peripheral blood, taken in a trial of Ad26.COV2.S vaccine versus placebo. These receptors were taken from a person aged 18-60 years who received the Ad26.COV2.S COVID-19 vaccine or a placebo. The CDR3 runs from the conserved cysteine through the conserved F or W.

v_call	j_call	cdr3_aa
TRBV5-1	TRBJ2-2	CASSFLAGVNAGELFF
TRBV5-8	TRBJ1-4	CASSDGHDPRGEKLFF
TRBV19	TRBJ2-7	CASSPGTGKAYEQYF
TRBV25-1	TRBJ2-2	CASLGPTGELFF
TRBV14	TRBJ2-7	CASSQDWRDEQYF
TRBV5-1	TRBJ2-5	CASSETGSQETQYF
TRBV5-1	TRBJ2-1	CASSWGPGAYNEQFF
TRBV19	TRBJ2-1	CASSPITLSYNEQFF
TRBV7-8	TRBJ2-7	CASSSATIPYEQYF
TRBV7-2	TRBJ2-6	CASPQGTYSGANVLTF
TRBV6-4	TRBJ2-2	CASSAEGFTGELFF
TRBV6-5	TRBJ2-7	CASRTTGGSYEQYF
TRBV9	TRBJ1-2	CASSVLTANYGYTF
TRBV11-2	TRBJ2-1	CASSSTSGSLLGQFF